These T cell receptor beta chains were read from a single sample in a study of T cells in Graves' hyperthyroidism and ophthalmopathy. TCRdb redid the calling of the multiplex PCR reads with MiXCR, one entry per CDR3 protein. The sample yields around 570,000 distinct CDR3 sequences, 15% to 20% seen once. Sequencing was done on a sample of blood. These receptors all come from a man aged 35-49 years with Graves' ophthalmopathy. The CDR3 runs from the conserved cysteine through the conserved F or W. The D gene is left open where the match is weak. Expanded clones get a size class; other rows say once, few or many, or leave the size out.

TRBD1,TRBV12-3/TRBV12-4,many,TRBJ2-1,TGTGCCAGCAGTTCCGGACAGGGCCTACTCTCCTACAATGAGCAGTTCTTC,CASSSGQGLLSYNEQFF
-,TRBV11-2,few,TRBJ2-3,TGTGCCAGCAGCTTAGAGACCTGGTACACAGATACGCAGTATTTT,CASSLETWYTDTQYF
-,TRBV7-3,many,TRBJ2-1,TGTGCCAGCAGCTTAAATTCCGACGCCTACAATGAGCAGTTCTTC,CASSLNSDAYNEQFF
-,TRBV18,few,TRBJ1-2,TGTGCCAGCTCAGGGTCGGAGGGTCAAGACGGCTACACCTTC,CASSGSEGQDGYTF
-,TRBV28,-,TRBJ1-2,TGTGCCAGCAGCGCTCTAAGAGGCTACACCTTC,CASSALRGYTF
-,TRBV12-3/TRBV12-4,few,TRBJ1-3,TGTGCCAGCACAGAAATTAGGGCTGGAAACACCATATATTTT,CASTEIRAGNTIYF
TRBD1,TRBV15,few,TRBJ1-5,TGTGCCACCAGCAGGGAGGGATCCGGGACAGATACCTATAGCAATCAGCCCCAGCATTTT,CATSREGSGTDTYSNQPQHF
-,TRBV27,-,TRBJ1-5,TGTGCCAGCAGTTTAATGTCTAGCAATCAGCCCCAGCATTTT,CASSLMSSNQPQHF
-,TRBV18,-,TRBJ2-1,TGTGCCAGCTCACCAATTGAAGGCAATGAGCAGTTCTTC,CASSPIEGNEQFF
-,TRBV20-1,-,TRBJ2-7,TGCAGTGCTAGAGATCTCCGTCACGAGCAGTACTTC,CSARDLRHEQYF
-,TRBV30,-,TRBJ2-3,TGTGCCTGGAGTGTACTCGTCACAGATACGCAGTATTTT,CAWSVLVTDTQYF
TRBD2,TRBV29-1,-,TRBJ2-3,TGCAGCGCCGAGGGAGGGACGCAGTATTTT,CSAEGGTQYF
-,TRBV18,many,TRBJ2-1,TGTGCCAGCTCAAACCGGGACGTTCTCGAAGGTGAGCAGTTCTTC,CASSNRDVLEGEQFF
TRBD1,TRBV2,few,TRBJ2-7,TGTGCCAGCGGACAGGGGAACTACGAGCAGTACTTC,CASGQGNYEQYF
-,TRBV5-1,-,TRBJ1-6,TGCGCCAGCAGCTTGGGACGGCACCCCGATTCACCCCTCCACTTT,CASSLGRHPDSPLHF